This T cell receptor beta chain was captured in a study of blood T cell repertoires in COVID-19. Study at large: Samples of COVID-19 (acute and convalescent) were obtained from the United States, Italy and Spain. The analysed material was cDNA or gDNA that came from T cells, B-cell-depleted T cells, or PBMCs.

In the source study's methods: How many nucleated cells were present was estimated from reference gene primer amplification. The data were produced by immunoSEQ multiplex PCR, yet TCRdb's version contains in-frame clones alone and is incomplete. That table supplies the V and J calls and clone size; D and trimming were determined from the DNA. The sample shows 360,000 or so clones, roughly 89% of them seen only once. V shed 5 bases and J shed 6 bases, with 28 bases lying between them. This CDR3 region has 18 residues. Germline V gene data show CDR1 as LGHNT and CDR2 as FRNRAP. The Seattle site enrolled patients during active infection and followed them longitudinally.

Sequenced input: peripheral blood. The rearrangement links TRBV12-5 to TRBJ1-2; unclear D gene. This clonotype originated in a woman aged 55-69 years with COVID-19, enrolled during active disease. The CDR3 coding sequence is TGTGCTAGTGGTAGGGCCTCGATATTACCGGGGAACCTACATGGCTACACCTTC. Translating gives CASGRASILPGNLHGYTF.